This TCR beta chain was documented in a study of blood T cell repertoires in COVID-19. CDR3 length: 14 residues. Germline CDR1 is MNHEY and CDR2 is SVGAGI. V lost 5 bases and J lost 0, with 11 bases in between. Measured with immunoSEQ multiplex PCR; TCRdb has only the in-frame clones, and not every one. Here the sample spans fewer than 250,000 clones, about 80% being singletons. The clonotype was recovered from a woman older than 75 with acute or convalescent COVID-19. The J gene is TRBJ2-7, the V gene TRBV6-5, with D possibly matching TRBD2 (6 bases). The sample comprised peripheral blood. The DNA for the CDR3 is TGTGCCAGCAGTCGTGACGGGAGCTCCTACGAGCAGTACTTC. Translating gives CASSRDGSSYEQYF.